The present entry profiles one TCR beta chain with its context. Its binding antigen is unknown. The sample holds no much larger clone one base away, and base qualities are not on file. A second Seattle source provided samples from volunteer blood donors who had recovered from COVID-19. Collaborating institutions collected whole blood in K2EDTA tubes following their own protocols. For TCRbeta analysis, collaborators shipped samples in one of three forms: frozen whole blood, isolated PBMCs, or DNA extracted from either of those sample types. Counted from cysteine to phenylalanine, this CDR3 has 18 amino acids. Only the CDR3 DNA is retained, 54 bases long and in frame from the first base. V gives up 0 bases and J gives up 1 base, and the segment between their germline ends measures 18 bases. The germline V gene (reference sequence) sets CDR1 to WNHNN and CDR2 to SYGVQD. This sample is part of a study of blood T cell repertoires in COVID-19 (dated by TCRdb to 2018 to 2020). About the full investigation: The collaborator samples originated in the United States, Italy and Spain and spanned the acute and convalescent phases of COVID-19. The material from the prospective study consisted of cDNA or gDNA derived from T cells, B-cell-depleted T cells, or PBMCs. The dataset comprised deeply sampled blood TCRbeta repertoires from subjects exposed to, actively infected with, or recovered from COVID-19. A freely available public database, intended as a resource for researchers studying the immune response to SARS-CoV-2, is where the repertoires were released. Samples were obtained from the ongoing ImmuneRACE study (first 160 participants) and from 1,200 or so subjects provided by 6 global collaborators. Sample metadata almost always included a de-identified subject ID, COVID-19 status, age in years and sex. Where available, HLA class I and class II types were obtained from metadata supplied by the sample provider rather than from assay-based typing. Study-wide findings and limitations: The quantity of clinical and demographic metadata differed by source and by participant and was supplied without curation.

TCRbeta CDR3 regions were amplified from genomic DNA by means of the immunoSEQ Assay, a bias-controlled multiplex PCR. From the authors' description of their analysis: Within the assay, amplification of reference gene primers was used to estimate how many nucleated cells each sample contained. To quantify the absolute abundance of each unique TCRbeta CDR3 rearrangement, sequence reads were collapsed and filtered. For each sample, productive Simpson clonality was calculated by taking the square root of Simpson's diversity index across productive rearrangements. TCRdb holds this immuneACCESS table with in-frame rearrangements only. Some clones are missing; in checked studies, unresolved V genes explain under half, and the rest has no known cause. The DNA gave D and trimming, while V, J and clone size come from that table. The sample table shows approximately 88,000 clones, and roughly 80% are seen once. Of the sample, approximately 8.2% falls within the top ten clones.

Sample: peripheral blood. The chain employs TRBV10-1 and TRBJ1-1, with no confidently assigned D gene. The receptor's source is a man aged 45-65 years who had recovered from COVID-19. The CDR3 has the sequence CASSESTFSLESNTEAFF. Read as DNA, the sequence is TGCGCCAGCAGTGAGTCGACTTTCAGTCTGGAATCGAACACTGAAGCTTTCTTT.